This paragraph covers one T cell receptor (beta chain) sequence. Its specificity is not known. TCRdb's table, derived via immunoSEQ multiplex PCR, lists solely in-frame clones and lacks some. The sample holds over 35,000 clones, 76% seen once. The data are from a study of chemoradiotherapy in HPV16-positive cancers. Study information: A couple of HPV16-positive patients' cells yielded candidate HPV-specific clones and common motifs.

The CDR3 sequence is 13 residues long. The V gene end was trimmed by 9 bases and the J gene end by 1 base; junction bases not matched to a gene: 1. Germline CDR1 is LNHDA and CDR2 is SQIVND (reference sequence). Notes on the study in general: HPV-responsive T-cell expansion during chemoradiotherapy was linked to improved recurrence-free survival in HPV16-positive patients. Candidate HPV-specific clones and E7-related TCR motifs grew in tumor during treatment.

The sequencing used blood, collected from a patient who underwent chemoradiotherapy. The gene calls are TRBV19 and TRBJ2-2; 8 nucleotides agree with TRBD1. The TCR was taken from a human donor with HPV-associated anogenital cancer. Written as DNA, the CDR3 is TGTGCCAGCGGGACAGGGAACACCGGGGAGCTGTTTTTT. Its protein product is CASGTGNTGELFF.